This T cell receptor (beta chain) stems from a study of blood T cell repertoires in COVID-19. The CDR3 consists of 22 residues. The protocol was immunoSEQ multiplex PCR, while the TCRdb copy is restricted to in-frame clones and leaves out a portion. The sample lists some 200,000 clones, roughly 90% occurring once. The chain recombines TRBV21-1 with TRBJ2-6; the table's TRBD2 call for D was not verified on the DNA. TRBV21-1 is assigned pseudogene status. The receptor was derived from a middle-aged woman with acute COVID-19. What was sequenced was PBMCs or T cells enriched from blood (not recorded which). The chain's CDR3 is CASSKDWSGGRFVYSGANVLTF. In DNA form, the CDR3 reads TGTGCCAGCAGCAAAGATTGGAGCGGGGGGCGATTCGTCTACTCTGGGGCCAACGTCCTGACTTTC.